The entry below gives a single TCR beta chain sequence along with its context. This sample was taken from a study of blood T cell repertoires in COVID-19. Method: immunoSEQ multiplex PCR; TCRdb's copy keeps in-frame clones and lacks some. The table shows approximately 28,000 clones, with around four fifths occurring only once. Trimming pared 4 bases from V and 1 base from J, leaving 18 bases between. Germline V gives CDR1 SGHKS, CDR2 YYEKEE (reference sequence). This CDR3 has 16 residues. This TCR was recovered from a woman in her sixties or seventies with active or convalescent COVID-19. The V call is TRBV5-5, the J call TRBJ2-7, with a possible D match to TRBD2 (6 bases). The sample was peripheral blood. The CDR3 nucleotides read TGTGCCAGCAGCCTTAACTCCGGGACTGGGTCCTACGAGCAGTACTTC. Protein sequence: CASSLNSGTGSYEQYF.